This entry lists 32 T cell receptor beta chains sequenced from one sample in a study of blood T cell repertoires in COVID-19. Only in-frame clones appear in the TCRdb table, and some are missing; sequencing was by immunoSEQ multiplex PCR. The sample carries some 200,000 clones, roughly 84% recorded once. What was sequenced was PBMCs or T cells enriched from blood (not recorded which). Source of these receptors: a man between 25 and 39 years old in a cohort exposed to, infected with or recovered from COVID-19 (not recorded which).

J is TRBJ1-2 and V is TRBV7-9; 7 bases are shared with TRBD1. CDR1 SEHNR and CDR2 FQNEAQ come from the germline V gene (reference sequence). This CDR3 is 13 amino acids long. V was clipped by 5 bases and J by 5 bases; unmatched bases: 5. The CDR3 coding sequence is TGTGCCAGCAGCCCGGGACAGCTGTATGGCTACACCTTC. This encodes CASSPGQLYGYTF.

The V call is TRBV15, the J call TRBJ2-5, with TRBD2 matching over 7 bases. J lost 1 base, V lost 10 bases, and 3 bases had no gene match. The CDR3 is 12 residues long. Germline V gene data show CDR1 as LNHNV and CDR2 as YYDKDF (reference sequence). This chain's CDR3 is CASGRAQETQYF. The CDR3 nucleotides read TGTGCCAGTGGGAGGGCCCAAGAGACCCAGTACTTC.

V usage is TRBV5-1 and J usage is TRBJ1-1; no clear D. The V end lost 3 bases, the J end lost 1 base, and 13 bases lay between the germline ends. Germline values: CDR1 SGHRS, CDR2 YFSETQ. This CDR3 has 15 amino acids. The CDR3 sequence is CASSSGGGSNTEAFF. CDR3 nucleotides: TGCGCCAGCAGCTCGGGAGGCGGATCGAACACTGAAGCTTTCTTT.

The chain joins TRBV28 to TRBJ2-3; TRBD1 matches at 11 bases. With 6 bases clipped from V and 4 bases from J, the junction kept 6 bases outside the gene matches. The CDR3 extends over 15 amino acids. Germline V gene lookup returns CDR1 MDHEN and CDR2 SYDVKM. The CDR3 nucleotides are TGTGCCAGCAGACCCTCGGGACAGGGGGCAGATACGCAGTATTTT. Amino acid sequence: CASRPSGQGADTQYF.

The genes are TRBV19 and TRBJ2-3; D may be TRBD2 (7 bases). CDR1 is LNHDA, CDR2 SQIVND, per germline (reference sequence). Trimming took off 6 bases at V and 2 bases at J, with 18 bases between the two ends. There are 16 residues in the CDR3. CDR3 DNA: TGTGCCAGTAGCGGATCGGGGGGCCGCCTCACAGATACGCAGTATTTT. This encodes CASSGSGGRLTDTQYF.

The chain employs TRBV21-1 and TRBJ2-7; the tabulated D call, TRBD1, remains unverified against the DNA. TRBV21-1 is deemed a pseudogene. The CDR3 contains 17 residues. The CDR3 region has the DNA TGTGCCAGCAGCTCCGAGGGGCCAACAGGGGCCCCCTACGAGCAGTACTTC. Translation gives CASSSEGPTGAPYEQYF.

The chain employs TRBV5-6 and TRBJ1-2; TRBD1 might be the D (6 bases). The CDR3 is made up of 15 amino acids. V was clipped by 2 bases and J by 1 base, with 12 bases between them. Germline loops: CDR1 SGHDT, CDR2 YYEEEE. The CDR3 nucleotides read TGTGCCAGCAGCTTTACGTCGGACAGTAACTATGGCTACACCTTC. Translation: CASSFTSDSNYGYTF.

The V and J genes are TRBV6-4 and TRBJ2-6; TRBD1 is a possible D gene (6 bases). The germline CDR1 and CDR2 sequences are MRHNA and SNTAGT. This CDR3 contains 17 residues. With 8 bases removed from V and 0 bases from J, the gap between germline ends came to 17 bases. The CDR3 bases are TGTGCCAGCCCCAATACAGGGCCAATCTCTGGGGCCAACGTCCTGACTTTC. Protein sequence: CASPNTGPISGANVLTF.

The CDR3 DNA reads as TGTGCCAGCAGCTCCCTCTGGGGGCCCGTTGGCTACACCTTC. Encoded protein: CASSSLWGPVGYTF. The chain joins TRBV7-8 to TRBJ1-2; D possibly corresponds to TRBD1 (6 bases). This CDR3 comprises 14 residues. Germline CDR1 reads SGHVS; CDR2 reads FQNEAQ. V was clipped by 4 bases and J by 7 bases, with 16 bases between them.

The chain links TRBV19 to TRBJ2-3, with TRBD1 matching 7 bases. The germline V gene has CDR1 LNHDA and CDR2 SQIVND (reference sequence). The V gene end was trimmed by 4 bases and the J gene end by 1 base; junction bases not matched to a gene: 5. The CDR3 covers 15 residues. DNA for the CDR3: TGTGCCAGTAGTAAGGGGACAGTGGGCACAGATACGCAGTATTTT. Encoded protein: CASSKGTVGTDTQYF. The full variable domain, rest sourced from reference TRBV19 and TRBJ2-3, is DGGITQSPKYLFRKEGQNVTLSCEQNLNHDAMYWYRQDPGQGLRLIYYSQIVNDFQKGDIAEGYSVSREKKESFPLTVTSAQKNPTAFYLCASSKGTVGTDTQYFGPGTRLTVL.

This clone was counted only a few times. V usage is TRBV28 and J usage is TRBJ2-7; D unresolved. V dropped 4 bases and J dropped 4 bases, with 20 bases sitting between them. The CDR3 is made up of 16 amino acids. CDR1 and CDR2 (germline): MDHEN, SYDVKM. The CDR3 bases are TGTGCCAGCAGTTCCCCCTATAGCAGCCGTGGATACGAGCAGTACTTC. Protein product: CASSSPYSSRGYEQYF. Full variable domain (remainder filled in from reference TRBV28 and TRBJ2-7): DVKVTQSSRYLVKRTGEKVFLECVQDMDHENMFWYRQDPGLGLRLIYFSYDVKMKEKGDIPEGYSVSREKKERFSLILESASTNQTSMYLCASSSPYSSRGYEQYFGPGTRLTVT.

The V call is TRBV6-5, the J call TRBJ2-3; perhaps TRBD1 as D (5 bases). The ends were cut back, 6 bases at V and 5 bases at J, with 15 bases in the middle. Germline V lookup: CDR1 MNHEY, CDR2 SVGAGI. This CDR3 has 14 amino acids. The CDR3 coding sequence is TGTGCCAGCAGAGATGACAGCCGTTTAGATACGCAGTATTTT. This gives the protein CASRDDSRLDTQYF.

The V and J genes are TRBV13 and TRBJ1-3, with 7 positions matching TRBD1. After removal of 5 bases from V and 0 bases from J, the junction contained 13 bases not matched to a gene. The CDR3 has 18 residues. Germline loops: CDR1 PRHDT, CDR2 FYEKMQ (reference sequence). The CDR3 protein is CASSPRQGPASSGNTIYF. Here the CDR3 DNA reads TGTGCCAGCAGCCCGAGACAGGGACCCGCGTCCTCTGGAAACACCATATATTTT.

The J gene is TRBJ1-5, the V gene TRBV19, with D maybe TRBD1 (6 bases). Germline V gives CDR1 LNHDA, CDR2 SQIVND (reference sequence). The germline V and J ends were trimmed by 2 bases and 8 bases, with 10 bases remaining between them. The length of the CDR3 is 13 residues. As DNA, the CDR3 is TGTGCCAGTAGTATACAGGGGCGAGAGCCCCAGCATTTT. Its protein product is CASSIQGREPQHF. Based on the CDR3 plus reference TRBV19 and TRBJ1-5, the full variable domain is DGGITQSPKYLFRKEGQNVTLSCEQNLNHDAMYWYRQDPGQGLRLIYYSQIVNDFQKGDIAEGYSVSREKKESFPLTVTSAQKNPTAFYLCASSIQGREPQHFGDGTRLSIL.

This sequence joins TRBV27 and TRBJ1-1; D is ambiguous. CDR1 is MNHEY and CDR2 is SMNVEV in the germline V gene (reference sequence). This CDR3 region has 14 residues. The ends were cut back, 3 bases at V and 8 bases at J, with 16 bases in the middle. The DNA for the CDR3 is TGTGCCAGCAGTTTCCTAGTTGCGCCCGCCGAAGCTTTCTTT. Amino acids: CASSFLVAPAEAFF.

This rearrangement joins TRBV10-2 to TRBJ1-4; 9 bases align to TRBD1. Germline V gene sequence: CDR1 WSHSY, CDR2 SAAADI. J lost 5 bases, V lost 8 bases, and 3 bases had no gene match. CDR3 length: 13 residues. CDR3 region: CASVGTGNEKLFF. The CDR3 DNA follows: TGCGCCAGCGTGGGGACAGGGAATGAAAAACTGTTTTTT.

The chain joins TRBV7-9 to TRBJ1-1, with TRBD1 identical over 9 bases. V lost 4 bases, J lost 6 bases, and 6 bases stayed unmatched. This CDR3 is 14 amino acids long. The V gene's germline CDR1 is SEHNR and CDR2 FQNEAQ (reference sequence). The CDR3 DNA follows: TGTGCCAGCAGCTCGGGACAGGGACGGGCTGAAGCTTTCTTT. Residues: CASSSGQGRAEAFF.

The chain is built from TRBV9 and TRBJ1-1; 9 bases line up with TRBD1. With 0 bases clipped from V and 5 bases from J, the junction kept 5 bases outside the gene matches. CDR3 size: 15 residues. Germline V gene lookup returns CDR1 SGDLS and CDR2 YYNGEE. The CDR3 protein is CASSVGDREGTEAFF. In DNA, the CDR3 is TGTGCCAGCAGCGTAGGGGACAGGGAGGGGACTGAAGCTTTCTTT.

The chain uses TRBV18 and TRBJ1-6; 8 bases fit TRBD1. V trimming: 3 bases; J trimming: 11 bases; junction bases outside the gene matches: 6. Looked up from germline, CDR1 is KGHSH and CDR2 is LQKENI. CDR3 length: 14 residues. This CDR3 reads CASSPGQGLTPLHF. The CDR3, as DNA: TGTGCCAGCTCACCCGGACAGGGATTGACACCCCTCCACTTT.

The J gene is TRBJ2-1, the V gene TRBV11-3; D perhaps matches TRBD1 (6 bases). Germline assignment: CDR1 SGHNT and CDR2 YENEEA. Trimming pared 2 bases from V and 3 bases from J, leaving 8 bases between. This CDR3 is built from 14 residues. DNA of the CDR3: TGTGCCAGCAGCTTATCCAGGGGCTACAATGAGCAGTTCTTC. Its translation is CASSLSRGYNEQFF.

This chain joins TRBV6-5 and TRBJ2-1; D possibly corresponds to TRBD2 (5 bases). V lost 8 bases to trimming and J lost 4 bases, with 15 bases between them. The CDR3 extends over 14 amino acids. CDR1 MNHEY and CDR2 SVGAGI come from the germline V gene. The CDR3 DNA reads TGTGCCAGCTCTCGGCTAGCTACTTACAATGAGCAGTTCTTC. Protein: CASSRLATYNEQFF.

V usage is TRBV27 and J usage is TRBJ1-2; 11 bases fit TRBD1. CDR1 and CDR2 from the germline V gene are MNHEY and SMNVEV (reference sequence). V was pared by 6 bases and J by 7 bases, with 10 bases of the junction left unmatched. The CDR3 is 15 residues long. The CDR3 loop reads CASRSRGQGVIGYTF. CDR3 sequence (DNA): TGTGCCAGCAGATCCCGGGGACAGGGGGTTATTGGCTACACCTTC.

This rearrangement joins TRBV25-1 to TRBJ1-6, with D unresolved. The CDR3 runs 14 residues. V lost 5 bases, J lost 6 bases, and 11 bases lay in between. The V gene's germline CDR1 is MGHDK and CDR2 SYGVNS. The CDR3 protein is CASSLWFGNSPLHF. For the CDR3, the DNA is TGTGCCAGCAGTTTGTGGTTCGGTAATTCACCCCTCCACTTT.

V and J are TRBV24-1 and TRBJ2-3, with 13 bases fitting TRBD2. Trimming cost V 4 bases and J 9 bases; bases outside gene matches: 6. From germline, CDR1 is KGHDR and CDR2 SFDVKD. The CDR3 has 15 amino acids. DNA of the CDR3: TGTGCCACCAGTGAGCAGACTAGCGGGGGGTGGACGCAGTATTTT. The encoded protein is CATSEQTSGGWTQYF.

In this sample, this clone turned up many times. The chain is built from TRBV7-9 and TRBJ1-1; D remains ambiguous. The CDR3 length is 13 residues. The V gene's germline CDR1 is SEHNR and CDR2 FQNEAQ (reference sequence). Trimming stripped 2 bases from V and 1 base from J, with 5 bases between. The CDR3 spells CASSLTKNTEAFF. In DNA form, the CDR3 reads TGTGCCAGCAGCTTAACAAAGAACACTGAAGCTTTCTTT.

This rearrangement joins TRBV19 to TRBJ2-7, with 7 bases lining up with TRBD1. V lost 6 bases, J lost 5 bases, and 13 bases stayed unmatched. The germline V gene encodes CDR1 LNHDA and CDR2 SQIVND (reference sequence). This CDR3 has 15 amino acids. In DNA, the CDR3 is TGTGCCAGTAGAATAAAATCGACAGGGCTACACGAGCAGTACTTC. Protein product: CASRIKSTGLHEQYF.

This chain connects TRBV7-3 to TRBJ2-2, with TRBD2 identical over 8 bases. Trimming removed 5 bases from V and 2 bases from J; junction bases left unmatched: 10. This CDR3 spans 17 amino acids. Germline V gene sequence: CDR1 SGHTA, CDR2 FQGTGA. Written as DNA, the CDR3 is TGTGCCAGCAGCCCTAACCGACTAGCGACCAACACCGGGGAGCTGTTTTTT. This translates into CASSPNRLATNTGELFF.

The chain employs TRBV9 and TRBJ2-2; the match to TRBD1 covers 8 bases. The junction had 8 bases not matched to a gene; V was cut back by 0 bases and J by 4 bases. Germline V CDR1 and CDR2: SGDLS, YYNGEE. The CDR3 covers 17 residues. The CDR3 DNA is TGTGCCAGCAGCGTAGGTGGTGGACAGGGAAGCACCGGGGAGCTGTTTTTT. Translation: CASSVGGGQGSTGELFF.

V and J are TRBV7-9 and TRBJ1-1; 7 nucleotides match TRBD1. CDR1 and CDR2 from the germline V gene are SEHNR and FQNEAQ (reference sequence). This CDR3 spans 14 amino acids. With V trimmed by 7 bases and J by 0 bases, 5 bases remained unmatched. The CDR3 sequence: CASNNRGLNTEAFF. CDR3 coding DNA: TGTGCCAGCAACAACAGGGGATTGAACACTGAAGCTTTCTTT.

The gene calls are TRBV27 and TRBJ2-3; TRBD2 matches 8 bases. This CDR3 is built from 21 residues. Per the germline V gene, CDR1 is MNHEY and CDR2 is SMNVEV (reference sequence). The J segment lost 1 base and the V segment lost 3 bases, leaving 21 bases of the junction unmatched. This CDR3 reads CASSFGSPGGRSNMGTDTQYF. The CDR3 nucleotides read TGTGCCAGCAGTTTCGGATCCCCGGGAGGGCGCTCCAATATGGGCACAGATACGCAGTATTTT.

This clone has just a few counts. The chain links TRBV9 to TRBJ2-7; 10 bases agree with TRBD2. The ends lost 0 bases at V and 5 bases at J; junction bases unmatched: 2. Germline lookup yields CDR1 SGDLS and CDR2 YYNGEE. The length of the CDR3 is 14 residues. As DNA, the CDR3 is TGTGCCAGCAGCGTAGAACTAGCGGGAAACGAGCAGTACTTC. The encoded protein is CASSVELAGNEQYF. The variable domain in full, with the rest retrieved from reference TRBV9 and TRBJ2-7, is DSGVTQTPKHLITATGQRVTLRCSPRSGDLSVYWYQQSLDQGLQFLIQYYNGEERAKGNILERFSAQQFPDLHSELNLSSLELGDSALYFCASSVELAGNEQYFGPGTRLTVT.

V gene TRBV11-2 combines with J gene TRBJ2-7; D is possibly TRBD2 (7 bases). The CDR3 is 16 residues long. With 6 bases removed from V and 2 bases from J, the gap between germline ends came to 20 bases. Germline CDR1 is SGHAT and CDR2 is FQNNGV. In DNA, the CDR3 is TGTGCCAGCAGTTCCACCGGGGGCGGGAGCCCCTACGAGCAGTACTTC. Translation: CASSSTGGGSPYEQYF.